This TCR beta chain stems from a study of blood T cell repertoires in COVID-19. Study at large: The origin of the acute and convalescent COVID-19 samples was the United States, Italy and Spain. Sample material is recorded as cDNA or gDNA derived from T cells, B-cell-depleted T cells, or PBMCs.

The length of the CDR3 is 13 residues. V lost 6 bases and J lost 2, with 10 bases in between. Germline V gene sequence: CDR1 MNHEY, CDR2 SVGAGI. In the original processing: Amplified reference gene primers provided the basis for estimating nucleated cell counts. Profiled with immunoSEQ multiplex PCR; TCRdb holds only in-frame clones, not every one. V and J calls plus clone size are reproduced from that table; the DNA served to infer D and trimming. The sample lists 89,000 or so clones; less than 85% were seen once. This TCR was recovered from a man aged 80 or over with acute or convalescent COVID-19. Sequencing was done on a sample of peripheral blood. The V gene is TRBV6-5, the J gene TRBJ2-5; TRBD1 might be the D (6 bases). The CDR3 nucleotides are TGTGCCAGCAGCCGGACAGAGCAAGAGACCCAGTACTTC. As protein: CASSRTEQETQYF.